This TCR beta chain was sequenced for a study of cytomegalovirus exposure and HLA in healthy donors. CDR1 and CDR2 from the germline V gene are MNHNS and SASEGT. This CDR3 has 12 amino acids. V was shortened by 11 bases and J by 4 bases, with 12 bases between the two germline ends. General observations from the study: The authors considered a cluster of highly shared sequence variants likely to be a sequencing artifact.

60 Vbeta and 13 Jbeta primers were used in PCR. Original processing methods: Later reanalysis found 75 million to 95 million unique TCR beta chains, 10 million to 14 million of them shared. Some clones are missing from TCRdb's copy, which holds only in-frame ones; the method was immunoSEQ multiplex PCR. Clone size and V and J calls were adopted from that table, with D and trimming inferred from the DNA. In the table there are under 200,000 clones, approximately 80% of which are singletons. About this clone: Its antigen is not known.

This receptor was identified in a woman in her forties or fifties in good health and CMV-seropositive. Source material: PBMCs. V and J are TRBV6-1 and TRBJ2-1, with TRBD2 as a possible D gene (6 bases). CDR3 sequence: CAVRTMYNEQFF. The CDR3 nucleotides read TGTGCCGTCCGGACTATGTACAATGAGCAGTTCTTC.